Here is one T cell receptor (beta chain) with its context. No cognate antigen has been identified for it. Per-nucleotide qualities are absent, and no much larger clonotype sits a single base away. The method was the immunoSEQ multiplex PCR assay. A mixture of 60 forward primers for TCR Vbeta segments and 13 reverse primers for TCR Jbeta segments was used in the multiplex PCR. Amplification of the CDR3 region of rearranged TCR beta genes was performed with a multiplex PCR assay on genomic DNA. The Illumina HiSeq System was used to sequence the amplified TCR beta libraries as 87-base-pair reads. In the paper's pipeline: In a later analysis, tens of millions of unique TCR beta chains were counted across the 500 to 850 repertoires, and roughly 11 million of these chains were shared by at least two donors. Raw reads were error-corrected and collapsed into unique sequences by a nearest-neighbor algorithm in which closely related sequences were merged to remove PCR and sequencing errors. To assign V, D and J gene segments, CDR3 sequences were aligned to IMGT reference sequences. For a sequence to be retained, at least a six-nucleotide match to both a V gene segment and a J gene segment was required. A rearrangement was called productive if the CDR3 had no stop codons and remained in frame with V and J, and every other rearrangement was called non-productive. CDR3 was defined according to IMGT convention as the region running from the second conserved V-encoded cysteine to the conserved J-encoded phenylalanine. Sequences without an unambiguous match to a single V gene segment were excluded from the earlier analysis of about 600 of the donors. In an earlier analysis of several hundred of the donors, V segments were called functional above 56.7% productive rearrangements and were called segregating when the between-donor standard deviation exceeded 5%. A statistical classification framework was built to diagnose cytomegalovirus status from the catalog of TCR beta chain sequences. V and J gene assignment, in a later analysis, came from comparing TCR nucleotide sequences with IMGT/GENE-DB human TR gene sequences. The TCRdist pipeline was used in a later analysis to assign CDR3 sequences and most-parsimonious VDJ recombination scenarios. In a later analysis, each TCR beta chain was defined by its CDR3 amino acid sequence together with its V-gene family, and reads lacking a unique V-gene family were excluded. To address suspected cross-contamination and a sequencing artifact, a later analysis removed over 500 highly shared, low-generation-probability nucleotide sequences. For each public chain, a later analysis derived a clonal expansion index from normalized ranks of inferred template counts within each repertoire. In a later analysis, generation probabilities were computed with a VDJ recombination model fitted to out-of-frame rearrangements, and the resulting probabilities were checked against IGoR. In a later analysis, TCR-TCR, TCR-HLA and TCR-CMV co-occurrence was scored with hypergeometric tests, and a repertoire-size bias correction was applied to TCR pairs. A later analysis estimated false discovery rates by permuting HLA or CMV assignments 20 times. A later analysis grouped co-occurring TCRs with DBSCAN, adding TCRdist sequence similarity when clustering within HLA-allele-positive subsets. Repertoires with fewer than 30,000 or more than 120,000 public chains, plus five repertoires with anomalous nucleotide sharing, were excluded from co-occurrence clustering. The immuneACCESS repertoire file appears here via TCRdb, limited to in-frame rearrangements. These files lack a portion of the clones; in checked studies, under half of the deficit traces to unresolved V genes, and the cause of the others is not known. V and J calls and clone size are those listed in that table; D and trimming were worked out from the DNA. The sample yields 150,000 to 200,000 clones; 81% were counted once. The ten largest clones take up around 2% of the sample.

The cohort was made up of under 800 healthy bone marrow donors. At the time of sampling, all cohort members were nominally healthy, though unrecorded immune exposures were likely present. The donor tested CMV seronegative and was one of the 352 seronegative cohort members. Every donor gave a peripheral blood sample, and the peripheral blood mononuclear cells from that sample were used for TCR beta sequencing. The Qiagen DNeasy Blood Extraction Kit was used to extract genomic DNA from the blood cell samples. The germline V gene provides CDR1 MGHDK and CDR2 SYGVNS. Trimming takes 2 bases off V and 9 bases off J; junction bases not matched to a gene: 6. The CDR3 has 15 amino acids, counting the end cysteine and phenylalanine. Just CDR3 DNA is preserved here, 45 bases in frame from base 1. This entry comes from a study of cytomegalovirus exposure and HLA in healthy donors (dated by TCRdb to the late 2010s). Study-level background: An earlier analysis of 587 of the donors reported roughly 270 Gb of sequence data and some 120 million unique TCR beta sequences from around 200 million T cells. Roughly 320 gigabases of sequencing data and around 80 million unique TCR sequences made up an early release that covered 500 to 700 HLA-typed donors. Of the 300 to 450 genotyped donors, less than 90% were placed in the genetic ancestry cluster associated with self-reported Caucasian donors. The study was designed to test whether signatures of past pathogen exposure could be identified by cataloging public T cell receptors. The study used immunosequencing to profile the T cell repertoires of more than 650 subjects and linked those repertoires to cytomegalovirus serostatus. Besides the first cohort of 550 to 750 subjects, a separate validation cohort made up of 120 different subjects was used. High-throughput TCR immunosequencing, statistical association of individual TCRs with disease status, and machine learning were combined to predict cytomegalovirus infection status. To study patterns of TCR occurrence, a later analysis re-analyzed previously published TCR beta repertoires from 700 or so donors and added high-resolution HLA genotyping. In the later analysis, no new phenotypic data were used to find candidate immune exposures; instead, reliance was placed on TCR beta sequences and their occurrence across donors. An earlier analysis of more than 450 of the donors used high-throughput TCR beta sequencing to judge whether each TCR beta V gene segment behaved as functional or pseudogenic. Alongside the repertoire data, information on donor age, sex, ethnicity and CMV serostatus was compiled. A later genetic analysis took genome-wide SNP genotypes for about three fifths of the roughly 670 donors and used that subset as a discovery cohort. Every repertoire in the discovery cohort had been generated on one and the same sequencing platform. Both class I and class II loci were covered by HLA typing, at four-digit resolution. Typing coverage varied by locus: about 620-630 donors for A, B, C, DRB1 and DQB1; approximately 520 for DQA1; about 590 for DPA1; around 450 for DPB1. A handful of DR-DQ haplotypes were handled as single units for association and clustering because linkage in the cohort was strong. Among 398 genotyped donors of the cohort, an average of about 240,000 unique TCR beta nucleotide sequences were sequenced per donor, roughly a sixth of them non-productive.

Overall study outcomes, separate from this receptor: Correlated functional status among segregating V segments might reflect linkage disequilibrium, but an unknown experimental factor could not be ruled out. HLA typing was unavailable for some donors at each locus, so association tests used only the typed subset. Most TCR sequences were seen in very few donors, while some public TCRs were found in many individuals. In a later analysis, several top co-occurrence clusters were reported to appear linked to parvovirus B19, influenza, CMV and Epstein-Barr virus. The classifier was reported to diagnose cytomegalovirus status with high specificity and sensitivity in both the original and validation cohorts. The study gave a list of under 200 TCR beta chains associated with cytomegalovirus. Roughly uniform sequencing depth across donors was assumed in presence/absence analyses, although this assumption may not hold. According to a later analysis, TCR association rates differed among HLA loci, with DRB1 alleles showing the most associated TCRs and HLA-C alleles showing the fewest. Some IMGT-functional V segments, including TRBV6-2 and TRBV6-3, could not be distinguished by the 87-base-pair reads and were therefore excluded. A later genetic analysis reported fewer N-insertions in productive TCRs among donors in an Asian-associated ancestry cluster than the roughly 700-donor mean. This cohort had only TCR beta chains sequenced, and the lack of alpha or paired-chain data limited which features could be detected. CMV serostatus was the only immune exposure information available for the cohort. A cluster of highly shared sequence variants was judged likely to be a technical artifact of the sequencing pipeline. In a later analysis, most CMV-associated TCR beta chains were found to appear HLA-restricted, with HLA associations seemingly driven largely by CMV exposure. A later genetic analysis associated a missense DCLRE1C variant with V-gene and J-gene trimming of TCR beta chains, and an independent cohort replicated the association. A further reported finding was that TCR beta sequences accurately predicted the HLA-A and HLA-B alleles for most subjects in the first cohort. It was suggested by the authors that the approach could potentially be generalized to other disease states and immunological phenotypes. The earlier analysis of about 600 of the donors excluded 15 to 20 rarely observed V segments, including chromosome 9 orphons, because counts were too low. In vitro tests confirmed that a few of the cytomegalovirus-associated TCR beta chains recognize cytomegalovirus antigens. In a later analysis, HLA-associated TCR beta chains showed more clonal expansion and lower generation probabilities than non-associated chains that were equally common. Broadly in line with IMGT annotations, most TCR beta V segments showed up in productive rearrangements about 90% or about 30% of the time in an earlier analysis of 450 to 750 of the donors. In a later analysis, 15,000 to 20,000 TCR beta sequences were associated with specific HLA alleles at a false discovery rate of 0.05. Strong co-occurrence of HLA alleles, especially DR and DQ, made assigning TCR associations to individual alleles difficult.

This chain is built from TRBV25-1 and TRBJ2-1, with 11 central nucleotides matching TRBD1. This clonotype was obtained from a man aged 18 to 29 in good health and CMV-seronegative. The sample was PBMCs. In nucleotide form, the sequence is TGTGCCAGCAGTGAAACGGACAGGGGGCCGGGTGAGCAGTTCTTC. The translation is CASSETDRGPGEQFF. The CDR3, completed at both ends by the reference TRBV25-1 and TRBJ2-1 genes, gives the full variable domain EADIYQTPRYLVIGTGKKITLECSQTMGHDKMYWYQQDPGMELHLIHYSYGVNSTEKGDLSSESTVSRIRTEHFPLTLESARPSHTSQYLCASSETDRGPGEQFFGPGTRLTVL.